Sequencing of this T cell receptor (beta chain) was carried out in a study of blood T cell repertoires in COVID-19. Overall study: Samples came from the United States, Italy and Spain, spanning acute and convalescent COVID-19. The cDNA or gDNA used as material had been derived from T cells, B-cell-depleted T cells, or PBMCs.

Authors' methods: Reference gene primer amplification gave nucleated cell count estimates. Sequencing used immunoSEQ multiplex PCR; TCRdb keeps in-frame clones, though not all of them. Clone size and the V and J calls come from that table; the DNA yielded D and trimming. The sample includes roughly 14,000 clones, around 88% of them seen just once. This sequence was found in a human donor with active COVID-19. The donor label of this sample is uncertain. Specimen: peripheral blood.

CDR3 nucleotide sequence: TGTGCCATCAGTCCGGGACTAGCGGCTTTATACGAGCAGTACTTC. As protein: CAISPGLAALYEQYF. V usage is TRBV10-3 and J usage is TRBJ2-7, with 11 bases matching TRBD2. The CDR3 has 15 amino acids. Germline V gene lookup returns CDR1 ENHRY and CDR2 SYGVKD. Trimming cost V 5 bases and J 4 bases; bases outside gene matches: 7.